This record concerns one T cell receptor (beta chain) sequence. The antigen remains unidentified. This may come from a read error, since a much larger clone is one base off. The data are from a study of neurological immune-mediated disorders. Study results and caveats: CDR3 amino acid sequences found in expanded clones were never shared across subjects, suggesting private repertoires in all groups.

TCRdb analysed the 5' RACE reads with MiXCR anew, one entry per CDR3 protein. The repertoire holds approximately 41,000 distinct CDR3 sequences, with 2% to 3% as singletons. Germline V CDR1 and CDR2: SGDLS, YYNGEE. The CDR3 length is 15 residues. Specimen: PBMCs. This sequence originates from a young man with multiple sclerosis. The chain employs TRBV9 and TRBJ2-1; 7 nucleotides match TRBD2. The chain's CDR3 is CASSAGLISYNAQFF. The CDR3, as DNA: TGTGCCAGCAGCGCGGGACTAATCTCCTACAATGCGCAGTTCTTC. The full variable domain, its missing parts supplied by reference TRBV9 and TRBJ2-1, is DSGVTQTPKHLITATGQRVTLRCSPRSGDLSVYWYQQSLDQGLQFLIQYYNGEERAKGNILERFSAQQFPDLHSELNLSSLELGDSALYFCASSAGLISYNAQFFGPGTRLTVL.